The present T cell receptor (beta chain) was sequenced within a study of cytomegalovirus exposure and HLA in healthy donors. Study-wide results and limits: Cytomegalovirus status was reportedly diagnosed by the classifier with high specificity and sensitivity. Analyses of presence and absence presupposed an approximately uniform sequencing depth across donors. Rare sequences made up most TCRs, while some public TCRs were found in many donors.

Both 60 Vbeta primers and 13 Jbeta primers went into the PCR. Using immunoSEQ multiplex PCR, the repertoire was profiled, and TCRdb retains in-frame clones only, with some absent. The table shows 100,000 or so clones, with approximately 77% occurring only once. Sampled while nominally healthy, donors likely had unrecorded immune exposures. About this clone itself: Antigen unknown.

Germline V lookup: CDR1 LNHNV, CDR2 YYDKDF (reference sequence). CDR3 length: 11 residues. V lost 5 bases to trimming and J lost 11 bases, with 12 bases between them. The chain carries TRBV15 and TRBJ2-5; D is unresolved. This receptor was identified in a woman aged 40 to 55 in good health and CMV-seronegative. The sequenced sample was PBMCs. The CDR3 nucleotides read TGTGCCACCAGCTCCGGTGTGGAGCAGTACTTC. Protein product: CATSSGVEQYF.